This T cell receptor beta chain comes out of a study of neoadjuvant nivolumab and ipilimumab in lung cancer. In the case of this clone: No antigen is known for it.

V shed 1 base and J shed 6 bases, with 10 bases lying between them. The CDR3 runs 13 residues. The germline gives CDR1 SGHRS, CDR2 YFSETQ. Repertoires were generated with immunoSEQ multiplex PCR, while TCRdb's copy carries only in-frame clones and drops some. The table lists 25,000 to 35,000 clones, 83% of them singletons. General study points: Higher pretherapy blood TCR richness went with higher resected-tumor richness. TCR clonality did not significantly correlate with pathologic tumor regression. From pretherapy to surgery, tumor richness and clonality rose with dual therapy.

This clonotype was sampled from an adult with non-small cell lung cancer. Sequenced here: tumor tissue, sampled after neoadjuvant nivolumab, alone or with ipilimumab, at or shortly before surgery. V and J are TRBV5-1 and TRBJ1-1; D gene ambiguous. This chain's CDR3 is CASSLTWFAEAFF. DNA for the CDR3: TGCGCCAGCAGCTTGACTTGGTTTGCTGAAGCTTTCTTT.